This T cell receptor (beta chain) originates from a study of CD8 T cells in Susac syndrome. An input of about 0.5 to 1 ug of RNA was subjected to reverse transcription using random hexamers. TCRdb reprocessed the immunoSEQ multiplex PCR reads with MiXCR, giving one entry per CDR3 protein. Found here are 250,000 or so distinct CDR3 sequences, 80% to 95% of them singletons; the top ten hold roughly 0.072%. CDR3 length equals 14 residues. V lost 10 bases and J 1 base, leaving 14 bases between the germline ends. Germline lookup yields CDR1 SNHLY and CDR2 FYNNEI. General observations from the study: The study's TCR sequencing and HLA analysis covered a relatively small number of individuals, and the study acknowledged this.

To note about this clonotype: Its antigen is unidentified.

The V and J genes are TRBV2 and TRBJ1-5; no firm D call. The origin of this receptor is a human donor with multiple sclerosis. The sequenced sample consisted of CD4+ T cells from PBMCs. The CDR3 coding sequence is TGTGCCACCCGACGGTCAGTGAGCAATCAGCCCCAGCATTTT. Its protein product is CATRRSVSNQPQHF.